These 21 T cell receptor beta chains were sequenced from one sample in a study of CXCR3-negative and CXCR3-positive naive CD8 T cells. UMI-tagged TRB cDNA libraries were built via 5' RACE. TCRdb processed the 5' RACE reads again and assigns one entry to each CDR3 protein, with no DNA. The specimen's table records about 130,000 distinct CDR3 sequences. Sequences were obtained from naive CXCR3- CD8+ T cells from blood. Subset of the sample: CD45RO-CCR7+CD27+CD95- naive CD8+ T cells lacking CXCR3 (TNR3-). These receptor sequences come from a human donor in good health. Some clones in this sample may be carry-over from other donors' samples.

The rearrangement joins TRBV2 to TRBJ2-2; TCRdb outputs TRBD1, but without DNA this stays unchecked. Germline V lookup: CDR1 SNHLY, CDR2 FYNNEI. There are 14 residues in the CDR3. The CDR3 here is CASPDTTNTGELFF.

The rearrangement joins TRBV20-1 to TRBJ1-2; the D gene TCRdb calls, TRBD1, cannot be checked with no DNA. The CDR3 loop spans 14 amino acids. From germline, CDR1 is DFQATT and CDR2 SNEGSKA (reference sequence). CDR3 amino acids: CSARDRTGGNGYTF.

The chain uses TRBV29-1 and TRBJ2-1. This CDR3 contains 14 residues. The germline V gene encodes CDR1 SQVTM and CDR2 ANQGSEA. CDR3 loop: CSVDVEQSYNEQFF.

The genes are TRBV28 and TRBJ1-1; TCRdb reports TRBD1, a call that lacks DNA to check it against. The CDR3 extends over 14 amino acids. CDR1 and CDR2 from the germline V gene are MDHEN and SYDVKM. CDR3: CASIPSGPRPEAFF.

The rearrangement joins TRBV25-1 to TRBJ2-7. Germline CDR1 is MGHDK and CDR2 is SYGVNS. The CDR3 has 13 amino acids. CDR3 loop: CASSERSSYEQYF.

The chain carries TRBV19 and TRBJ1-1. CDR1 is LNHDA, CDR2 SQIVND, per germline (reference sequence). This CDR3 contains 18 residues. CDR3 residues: CASSIGGVGRVGRTEAFF.

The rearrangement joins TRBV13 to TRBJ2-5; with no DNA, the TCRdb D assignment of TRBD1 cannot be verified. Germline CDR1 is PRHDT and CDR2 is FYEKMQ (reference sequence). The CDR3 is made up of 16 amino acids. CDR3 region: CASSFFHRGRVETQYF. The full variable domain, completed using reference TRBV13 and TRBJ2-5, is AAGVIQSPRHLIKEKRETATLKCYPIPRHDTVYWYQQGPGQDPQFLISFYEKMQSDKGSIPDRFSAQQFSDYHSELNMSSLELGDSALYFCASSFFHRGRVETQYFGPGTRLLVL.

CDR3 amino acids: CASSFGLAGGSGEQFF. This chain links TRBV12-3 or TRBV12-4 with TRBJ2-1; the D call of TRBD2 rests on TCRdb alone, since no DNA is present to check it. CDR3 length equals 16 residues.

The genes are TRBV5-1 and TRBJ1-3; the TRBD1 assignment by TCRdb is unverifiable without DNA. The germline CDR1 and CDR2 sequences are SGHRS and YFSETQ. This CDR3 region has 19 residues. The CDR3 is CASSLFGTGRLNSGNTIYF.

The CDR3 spells CASRLDPHGTQYF. The chain is built from TRBV23-1 and TRBJ2-5. TRBV23-1 is an open reading frame whose function is uncertain. This CDR3 has 13 amino acids.

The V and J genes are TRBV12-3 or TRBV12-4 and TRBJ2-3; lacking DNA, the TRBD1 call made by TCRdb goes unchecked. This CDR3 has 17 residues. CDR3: CASSLESQGALFDTQYF.

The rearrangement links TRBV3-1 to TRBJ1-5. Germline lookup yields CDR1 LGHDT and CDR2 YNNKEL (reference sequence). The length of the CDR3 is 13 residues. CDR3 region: CASSQDQNQPQHF.

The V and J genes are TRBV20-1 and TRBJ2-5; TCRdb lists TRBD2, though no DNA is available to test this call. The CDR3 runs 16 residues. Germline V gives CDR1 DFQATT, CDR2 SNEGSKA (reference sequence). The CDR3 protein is CSAKTVAGGQQETQYF.

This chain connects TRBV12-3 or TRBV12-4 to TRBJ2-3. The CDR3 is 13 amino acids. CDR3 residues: CASSLAATDTQYF.

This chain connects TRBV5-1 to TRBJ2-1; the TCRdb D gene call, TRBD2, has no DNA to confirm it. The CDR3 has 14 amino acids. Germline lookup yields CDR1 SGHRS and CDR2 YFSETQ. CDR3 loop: CASTPGLAINEQFF.

This CDR3 reads CASKGLGDYEQYF. This sequence joins TRBV10-2 and TRBJ2-7; with no DNA, the TCRdb D assignment of TRBD1 cannot be verified. Germline assignment: CDR1 WSHSY and CDR2 SAAADI. CDR3 length: 13 residues.

Here the CDR3 reads CASSAAGTASYEQYF. The V gene is TRBV2, the J gene TRBJ2-7; the TCRdb D gene call, TRBD1, has no DNA to confirm it. The CDR3 sequence is 15 residues long. The germline CDR1 and CDR2 sequences are SNHLY and FYNNEI.

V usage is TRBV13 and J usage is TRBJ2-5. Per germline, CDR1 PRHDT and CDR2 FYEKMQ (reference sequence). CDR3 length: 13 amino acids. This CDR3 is CASSLEARETQYF.

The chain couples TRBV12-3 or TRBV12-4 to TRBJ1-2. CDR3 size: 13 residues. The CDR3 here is CASNDILYYGYTF.

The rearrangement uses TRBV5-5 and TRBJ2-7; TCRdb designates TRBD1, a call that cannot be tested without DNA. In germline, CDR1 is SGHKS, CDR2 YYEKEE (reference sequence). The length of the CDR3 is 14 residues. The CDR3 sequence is CASSRAAAPYEQYF.

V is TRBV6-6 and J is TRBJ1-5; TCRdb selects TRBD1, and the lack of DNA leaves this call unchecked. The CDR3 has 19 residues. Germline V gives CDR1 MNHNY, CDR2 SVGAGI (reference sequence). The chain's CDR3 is CASSYSRDREVDSNQPQHF.